This T cell receptor (beta chain) was identified during a study of blood T cells in healthy people across ages. This clonotype was detected only a few times. The target antigen is unknown. Sample-barcoded 5' priming and a J-beta primer mix drove a second PCR of roughly 7 to 11 cycles. TCRdb ran MiXCR on the 5' RACE reads and lists one entry per CDR3 protein. The sample shows 850,000 to 1,000,000 distinct CDR3 sequences, 51% of them seen only once. At least 5 micrograms of total RNA were extracted per sample. General study points: With unsorted PBMCs, a conclusive comparison of naive versus antigen-experienced cells was not possible. Across the age range, TCR beta diversity per million T cells fell in a roughly linear way.

The material sequenced was blood. The clonotype comes from a woman aged 55-70 years in good health.

CDR3: CASSLGHLGYTF. CDR3 DNA sequence: TGTGCCAGCAGCTTAGGACACTTAGGCTACACCTTC. The V gene is TRBV13, the J gene TRBJ1-2; D gene unclear. V lost 0 bases and J 8 bases, leaving 7 bases between the germline ends. This CDR3 is 12 amino acids long. Per germline, CDR1 PRHDT and CDR2 FYEKMQ (reference sequence).